Described below is a single T cell receptor (beta chain) sequence and its context. Its antigen is unknown. Qualities for individual bases were not recorded, and no much larger clone is one base off. This sample is part of a study of beta chain features in type 1 diabetes (dated by TCRdb to 2016 to 2019). Regarding the research as a whole: Mean age, gender distribution, total cell number and subset yield did not differ between patients and healthy donors. In the study, TCRB repertoires of sorted circulating CD4+ T cell subsets from recently diagnosed type 1 diabetes patients were compared with those of matched healthy donors. Naive and central memory subsets were obtained from all 30 or so donors, but regulatory and stem cell-like memory subsets were isolated from only 8 patients and 8 healthy donors. A total of about 100,000,000 sorted cells were examined across all samples, and RNA yield correlated strongly with the number of cells per subset.

The full study reports these points: Because the HLA sub-analyses included only small numbers of individuals, any influence of HLA type on TCRB rearrangement was left unresolved. Type 1 diabetes patients showed a moderate but significant shortening of TCRB CDR3 length in all four CD4+ subsets. Naive, central memory and regulatory TCRB repertoires appeared to be more similar among patients than among healthy donors. Because cDNA was sequenced instead of genomic DNA, highly expressing activated cells could be over-represented, though the groups showed no difference in activation or CD3 levels. At VDJ recombination sites, patients with type 1 diabetes made fewer insertions and deleted more nucleotides, a pattern implying thymic rearrangement abnormalities. Shorter templates might be favored by PCR, yet because patient and control samples were amplified and corrected together, any such skew would affect both groups equally.

From each donor, a single peripheral blood sample of 95 to 150 mL on average was drawn into heparinised tubes. Using a panel that included CD45RO, CCR7, CD25, CD127, CD95 and CD27, naive, central memory, regulatory and stem cell-like memory CD4+ T cells were sorted on a BD FACSAria II. All sorted populations exceeded 95% purity. PBMCs were isolated immediately by Lymphoprep density gradient centrifugation and stained directly without culture. So that batch effects would be minimized, each experiment stained and sorted samples in pairs, pairing one healthy donor with one patient. Trimming removed 3 bases from V and 2 bases from J; the gene matches leave 4 bases unexplained. The germline V gene (reference sequence) gives CDR1 as SGHNT and CDR2 as YYREEE. Taken from cysteine to phenylalanine, the CDR3 has 15 residues. Of the read, only the CDR3 DNA is kept; its 45 bases are in frame from base 1. The entire amount of isolated RNA was reverse transcribed using the High Capacity cDNA Reverse Transcription Kit, so the sequenced TCRB transcripts were expressed ones. Deep immunoSEQ sequencing was applied to naive, central memory and regulatory T cell samples, giving an average of about 3.4 million total reads per sample. Sorted cells were lysed in RLT buffer, and RNA was extracted using DNase-treated RNeasy Micro or Mini kits according to cell number. Each cell subset was processed separately to prevent cross-contamination, with patient and healthy donor samples processed together. Using the immunoSEQ multiplex PCR, TCRB sequences were amplified from cDNA into 87-bp fragments spanning the CDR3 region. Sequencing of the amplicons was performed on the Illumina HiSeq platform. The source study handled its data this way. PCR bias was corrected computationally using synthetic template baselines, and reads within Hamming distance 2 were collapsed, with unmergeable singletons discarded. Reads were aligned to IMGT to assign V, D and J genes, CDR3 length, and insertions or deletions at six rearrangement sites. Clonotype counts were normalized to sorted cell number within each subset before computing true diversity and Gini coefficients with the tcR R package. Repertoire sharing was quantified using the overlap coefficient calculated on TCRB nucleotide sequences. Out-of-frame TCRB sequences from naive cells were analyzed to stand in for the pre-selection repertoire. This immuneACCESS table, as held by TCRdb, lists in-frame sequences with V and J called but not all clones. Of the missing ones, under half trace to an unresolved V gene in checked studies; the others have no known cause. D and trimming were read from the DNA, whereas the V and J calls and clone size are those reported in that table. For this sample there are 630,000 or so clones; over 12% appear just once. The ten top clones hold less than 0.04% of the sample.

The rearranged chain carries TRBV5-4 and TRBJ2-1, with 8 bases aligning to TRBD1. Sequenced material: naive CD4+ T cells from blood. The cell subset or site label on this specimen signifies: true naive CD4+ T cells. The source of this sequence is a man aged 18 to 35 with type 1 diabetes. The CDR3 region has the sequence CASSSGQATYNEQFF. The DNA sequence is TGTGCCAGCAGCTCGGGACAGGCTACCTACAATGAGCAGTTCTTC.